This T cell receptor (beta chain) appears in the sequencing data of a study of CD8 T cells in Susac syndrome. Points on this clonotype: A read error may account for a junction end that differs from germline.

Isolation of CD8+ and CD4+ T cells was performed negatively, whereas enrichment of TEMRA cells was done by FACS. cDNA came from around 0.5 to 1 ug RNA primed by random hexamers. Amplification of the TCR beta CDR3 was carried out by immunoSEQ multiplex PCR, which spanned a total of 54 Vbeta and 13 Jbeta segments. TCRdb re-called the immunoSEQ multiplex PCR reads through MiXCR, storing one row per CDR3 protein. Among around 270,000 distinct CDR3 sequences listed, 89% were seen once. The CDR3 is 16 residues long. In germline, CDR1 is MDHEN, CDR2 SYDVKM. The clonotype originates from a human donor with multiple sclerosis. Sequencing was performed on CD8+ T cells from PBMCs. The J gene is TRBJ2-7, the V gene TRBV28; unclear D gene. The CDR3 nucleotides are TGTGCCAGCAGTTTCCTTCAGGCTCTCCTGGTCTACGAGCAGCACTTC. The encoded protein is CASSFLQALLVYEQHF.